The 32 T cell receptor beta chains listed next were all sequenced from one sample in a study of blood T cell repertoires in COVID-19. The table came from immunoSEQ multiplex PCR; TCRdb's copy has only in-frame clones and leaves some out. This table has about 120,000 clones, 70% to 85% appearing once. Sequenced sample: peripheral blood. These receptors all stem from a woman in her 70s with acute or convalescent COVID-19.

The chain is built from TRBV6-5 and TRBJ1-2; 11 bases fit TRBD1. The CDR3 sequence is 13 residues long. After removal of 6 bases from V and 6 bases from J, the junction contained 3 bases not matched to a gene. Germline-derived CDR1 and CDR2 are MNHEY and SVGAGI. This CDR3 reads CASRDRGRHGYTF. CDR3 DNA: TGTGCCAGCAGGGACAGGGGGCGCCATGGCTACACCTTC.

This sequence joins TRBV19 and TRBJ2-6; D gene uncertain. The CDR3 is made up of 15 amino acids. The germline V and J ends were trimmed by 2 bases and 3 bases, with 8 bases remaining between them. The germline V gene encodes CDR1 LNHDA and CDR2 SQIVND (reference sequence). The CDR3, as DNA: TGTGCCAGTAGTATATTGTCTCTTGGGGCCAACGTCCTGACTTTC. Translated, it gives CASSILSLGANVLTF.

The CDR3 coding sequence is TGTGCCAGTAGTATCGACTGGACTGAAGCTTTCTTT. This gives the protein CASSIDWTEAFF. This chain joins TRBV19 and TRBJ1-1; D gene ambiguous. From germline, CDR1 is LNHDA and CDR2 SQIVND (reference sequence). The V gene lost 3 bases and the J gene lost 5 bases, with 7 bases spanning the gap. The CDR3 is made up of 12 amino acids.

V gene TRBV30 combines with J gene TRBJ1-1; D call uncertain. V lost 0 bases to trimming and J lost 3 bases, with 8 bases between them. CDR3 length equals 13 residues. The germline gives CDR1 GTSNPN, CDR2 SVGIG (reference sequence). CDR3: CAWSVRGDTEAFF. The DNA of the CDR3 is TGTGCCTGGAGTGTACGCGGCGACACTGAAGCTTTCTTT.

This clone was recorded once. V is TRBV11-2 and J is TRBJ2-7, with 10 nucleotides matching TRBD1. The CDR3 is made up of 16 amino acids. Germline values: CDR1 SGHAT, CDR2 FQNNGV. J lost 3 bases, V lost 0 bases, and 5 bases had no gene match. CDR3 nucleotide sequence: TGTGCCAGCAGCTTAGAAAGGACAGGGGGGGTCTACGAGCAGTACTTC. It is translated as CASSLERTGGVYEQYF.

The chain is built from TRBV7-9 and TRBJ2-1; possibly TRBD1 for D (6 bases). The V and J ends lost 1 base and 2 bases respectively, with 18 bases between them. The CDR3 is made up of 18 amino acids. In germline, CDR1 is SEHNR, CDR2 FQNEAQ (reference sequence). CDR3 loop: CASSLDPWYRVTYNEQFF. In DNA form, the CDR3 reads TGTGCCAGCAGCTTAGACCCATGGTACAGGGTGACCTACAATGAGCAGTTCTTC. Full variable domain (remainder filled in from reference TRBV7-9 and TRBJ2-1): DTGVSQNPRHKITKRGQNVTFRCDPISEHNRLYWYRQTLGQGPEFLTYFQNEAQLEKSRLLSDRFSAERPKGSFSTLEIQRTEQGDSAMYLCASSLDPWYRVTYNEQFFGPGTRLTVL.

V usage is TRBV5-6 and J usage is TRBJ1-4; TRBD1 agrees at 8 bases. The V and J ends lost 5 bases and 8 bases, in that order; junction bases with no gene match: 11. This CDR3 comprises 15 residues. CDR1 and CDR2 (germline): SGHDT, YYEEEE. This CDR3 reads CASRRQGAGGEKLFF. The CDR3 bases are TGTGCCAGCAGGCGTCAGGGGGCAGGCGGAGAAAAACTGTTTTTT. The complete variable domain, with remaining parts taken from reference TRBV5-6 and TRBJ1-4, reads DAGVTQSPTHLIKTRGQQVTLRCSPKSGHDTVSWYQQALGQGPQFIFQYYEEEERQRGNFPDRFSGHQFPNYSSELNVNALLLGDSALYLCASRRQGAGGEKLFFGSGTQLSVL.

As concerns this clone: The junction departs from the called germline gene at one end, perhaps through a read error. This chain links TRBV6-2 or TRBV6-3 with TRBJ1-6, with 8 positions matching TRBD1. Germline assignment: CDR1 MNHEY and CDR2 SVGEGT. The CDR3 contains 17 residues. Written as DNA, the CDR3 is TGTGCCAGCAGTCACTCACAGGGGGTCACCTATAATTCACCCCTCCACTTT. Translation gives CASSHSQGVTYNSPLHF.

The chain recombines TRBV5-8 with TRBJ2-5; D not resolved. V lost 0 bases and J lost 5, with 14 bases in between. The CDR3 covers 15 residues. Germline V lookup: CDR1 SGHTS, CDR2 YDEGEE. The DNA of the CDR3 is TGTGCCAGCAGCTTGGATGTAGGAGTGGAGGAGACCCAGTACTTC. Its protein product is CASSLDVGVEETQYF.

V gene TRBV10-3 combines with J gene TRBJ1-4; the D gene is possibly TRBD1 (6 bases). Germline V gene sequence: CDR1 ENHRY, CDR2 SYGVKD. With 0 bases removed from V and 5 bases from J, the gap between germline ends came to 13 bases. CDR3 length: 16 residues. CDR3 region: CAISESRGQTNEKLFF. Here the CDR3 DNA reads TGTGCCATCAGTGAGTCAAGGGGACAAACGAATGAAAAACTGTTTTTT.

The rearrangement joins TRBV30 to TRBJ2-7, with a tentative D call TRBD1 (6 bases). The germline gives CDR1 GTSNPN, CDR2 SVGIG (reference sequence). The germline V and J ends were trimmed by 4 bases and 5 bases, with 12 bases remaining between them. The CDR3 totals 12 residues. CDR3 in DNA: TGTGCCTGGAACAGGGCGATGGACGAGCAGTACTTC. Translated: CAWNRAMDEQYF.

V usage is TRBV11-3 and J usage is TRBJ1-1, with unresolved D. Trimming pared 1 base from V and 11 bases from J, leaving 14 bases between. Germline lookup yields CDR1 SGHNT and CDR2 YENEEA. The CDR3 is 13 residues long. The CDR3, as DNA: TGTGCCAGCAGCTTAGTCCGAGAGGGCCGGGCTTTCTTT. Translated: CASSLVREGRAFF.

The chain recombines TRBV5-1 with TRBJ1-1, with 9 bases identical to TRBD1. Trimming removed 5 bases from V and 4 bases from J; junction bases left unmatched: 9. The CDR3 has 15 residues. Germline V gives CDR1 SGHRS, CDR2 YFSETQ. The CDR3 nucleotides read TGCGCCAGCAGTTTACAGGGGGCCGGGGGCACTGAAGCTTTCTTT. Its translation is CASSLQGAGGTEAFF.

This rearrangement joins TRBV4-2 to TRBJ1-2, with 10 bases matching TRBD1. Trimming cost V 1 base and J 7 bases; bases outside gene matches: 9. CDR3 size: 16 residues. Germline assignment: CDR1 LGHNA and CDR2 YNFKEQ. The CDR3 spells CASSQGQGADLGGYTF. The CDR3 DNA reads as TGTGCCAGCAGCCAAGGACAGGGGGCGGATTTGGGTGGCTACACCTTC.

CDR3 residues: CASSLDRGQPQHF. The CDR3 DNA reads TGTGCCAGCAGTTTGGACAGGGGGCAGCCCCAGCATTTT. V usage is TRBV12-3 or TRBV12-4 and J usage is TRBJ1-5, with 10 bases fitting TRBD1. CDR3 length: 13 residues. V shed 3 bases and J 7 bases; nucleotides not matched to a gene: 0.

The CDR3 DNA follows: TGCGCCAGCAGCTTGTGGGGACAGGGGGCGCGTGTCGGAGACACTGAAGCTTTCTTT. Translating it yields CASSLWGQGARVGDTEAFF. The chain couples TRBV5-1 to TRBJ1-1; the match to TRBD1 covers 12 bases. The CDR3 is 19 residues long. CDR1 is SGHRS and CDR2 is YFSETQ in the germline V gene. The ends lost 1 base at V and 3 bases at J; junction bases unmatched: 13.

The chain has TRBV15 and TRBJ1-4; weak D call: TRBD1 (5 bases). This CDR3 has 15 amino acids. Trimming pared 0 bases from V and 5 bases from J, leaving 10 bases between. Germline CDR1 and CDR2: LNHNV and YYDKDF (reference sequence). As DNA, the CDR3 is TGTGCCACCAGCAGAGATTGGGCAGGGAATGAAAAACTGTTTTTT. Encoded protein: CATSRDWAGNEKLFF.

V gene TRBV10-3 combines with J gene TRBJ1-1, with D possibly matching TRBD1 (5 bases). This CDR3 has 12 amino acids. The V gene lost 7 bases and the J gene lost 11 bases, with 17 bases spanning the gap. Germline CDR1 is ENHRY and CDR2 is SYGVKD. CDR3 in DNA: TGTGCCATCAAGGCGGCAGGGAATGTGGCTTTCTTT. Encoded protein: CAIKAAGNVAFF.

This clone was counted once. The genes are TRBV5-1 and TRBJ1-4, with 7 bases lining up with TRBD1. The CDR3 runs to 18 residues. Germline loops: CDR1 SGHRS, CDR2 YFSETQ. V lost 3 bases, J lost 4 bases, and 15 bases stayed unmatched. The CDR3 loop reads CASSSRQGGQAYNEKLFF. The CDR3, as DNA: TGCGCCAGCAGCTCACGACAGGGAGGTCAGGCATATAATGAAAAACTGTTTTTT.

CDR3 protein: CASSSGIQETQYF. CDR3 nucleotides: TGTGCCAGCTCATCGGGGATACAAGAGACCCAGTACTTC. This chain links TRBV18 with TRBJ2-5; D is possibly TRBD2 (5 bases). CDR1 KGHSH and CDR2 LQKENI come from the germline V gene. The CDR3 contains 13 residues. V lost 5 bases and J 2 bases, leaving 9 bases between the germline ends.

The chain links TRBV7-2 to TRBJ2-7; D is ambiguous. The CDR3 has 15 residues. V was trimmed by 1 base and J by 3 bases, leaving 13 bases between them. The germline CDR1 and CDR2 sequences are SGHTA and FQGNSA. The CDR3 protein is CASSLDPGSNYEQYF. In DNA form, the CDR3 reads TGTGCCAGCAGCTTAGACCCCGGTTCCAACTACGAGCAGTACTTC. Combining the CDR3 with reference TRBV7-2 and TRBJ2-7 gives the whole variable domain GAGVSQSPSNKVTEKGKDVELRCDPISGHTALYWYRQSLGQGLEFLIYFQGNSAPDKSGLPSDRFSAERTGGSVSTLTIQRTQQEDSAVYLCASSLDPGSNYEQYFGPGTRLTVT.

The J gene is TRBJ2-7, the V gene TRBV3-1 (or the pseudogene TRBV3-2); TRBD2 matches at 8 bases. Trimming cost V 4 bases and J 4 bases; bases outside gene matches: 3. The CDR3 is 13 residues long. Germline CDR1 LGHDT, CDR2 YNNKEL (reference sequence). The CDR3 reads CASSRGGQYEQYV. The CDR3 DNA reads as TGTGCCAGCAGCCGCGGGGGGCAATACGAGCAGTACGTC.

The V gene is TRBV7-9, the J gene TRBJ1-1; 9 bases fit TRBD1. The CDR3 loop spans 19 amino acids. CDR1 is SEHNR, CDR2 FQNEAQ, per germline (reference sequence). Losses at the gene ends were 0 bases for V and 2 bases for J; bases not matched to a gene: 13. For the CDR3, the DNA is TGTGCCAGCAGCTTAGCGGACCACAGGGGGCGTGGAGGTAACACTGAAGCTTTCTTT. It specifies CASSLADHRGRGGNTEAFF.

V and J are TRBV29-1 and TRBJ1-1; D uncertain. Germline V gene lookup returns CDR1 SQVTM and CDR2 ANQGSEA. CDR3 length: 13 residues. The V gene lost 4 bases and the J gene lost 4 bases, with 13 bases spanning the gap. The CDR3 region is CSVAGPGVTEAFF. The CDR3, as DNA: TGCAGCGTTGCCGGGCCCGGGGTCACTGAAGCTTTCTTT.

This chain joins TRBV6-1 and TRBJ1-5, with D unresolved. Trimming stripped 2 bases from V and 4 bases from J, with 9 bases between. Germline CDR1 reads MNHNS; CDR2 reads SASEGT. The CDR3 spans 14 residues. The CDR3 nucleotides are TGTGCCAGCAGTGAATCTTACAATAATCAGCCCCAGCATTTT. It is translated as CASSESYNNQPQHF.

The chain combines TRBV19 with TRBJ1-4; 9 nucleotides agree with TRBD1. The junction had 5 bases not matched to a gene; V was cut back by 5 bases and J by 1 base. The CDR3 is made up of 16 amino acids. Per germline, CDR1 LNHDA and CDR2 SQIVND (reference sequence). The CDR3 protein is CASSGTGMLTNEKLFF. The CDR3 DNA sequence: TGTGCCAGTAGTGGGACAGGGATGTTAACTAATGAAAAACTGTTTTTT.

This clone was detected once. V usage is TRBV7-9 and J usage is TRBJ1-1; D is perhaps TRBD1 (6 bases). The CDR3 extends over 15 amino acids. Trimming removed 5 bases at V and 0 bases at J, with 13 bases between. CDR1 and CDR2 from the germline V gene are SEHNR and FQNEAQ (reference sequence). The CDR3: CASSPQGTMNTEAFF. The CDR3, as DNA: TGTGCCAGCAGCCCCCAGGGGACGATGAACACTGAAGCTTTCTTT.

The V gene is TRBV18, the J gene TRBJ2-2; 7 bases fit TRBD2. Germline V gene lookup returns CDR1 KGHSH and CDR2 LQKENI. This CDR3 spans 19 amino acids. Trimming took 1 base from V and 0 from J; bases not matched to a gene: 11. CDR3 in amino acids: CASSPLNAFAGANTGELFF. The CDR3 nucleotides are TGTGCCAGCTCACCACTGAACGCGTTCGCGGGGGCGAACACCGGGGAGCTGTTTTTT.

The chain is built from TRBV5-4 and TRBJ1-1; D is unclear. With 4 bases removed from V and 5 bases from J, the gap between germline ends came to 15 bases. The CDR3 extends over 14 amino acids. Germline CDR1 is SGHNT and CDR2 is YYREEE (reference sequence). For the CDR3, the DNA is TGTGCCAGCAGCCGCGGATCCGGGGAAACTGAAGCTTTCTTT. Its protein product is CASSRGSGETEAFF.

The rearrangement uses TRBV4-1 and TRBJ1-1; TRBD1 matches 10 bases. The CDR3 extends over 19 amino acids. Trimming took 1 base from V and 1 from J; bases not matched to a gene: 12. Germline lookup yields CDR1 MGHRA and CDR2 YSYEKL. The CDR3 DNA reads as TGCGCCAGCAGCCAAGTCGTCCCGGGACAGGGGTTGGGGAACACTGAAGCTTTCTTT. Protein sequence: CASSQVVPGQGLGNTEAFF.

This clone was picked up a small number of times. The J gene is TRBJ1-5, the V gene TRBV4-3, with TRBD1 as a possible D gene (5 bases). Trimming shortened V by 5 bases and J by 6 bases, and 11 bases separated the two germline ends. The V gene's germline CDR1 is LGHNA and CDR2 YSLEER. There are 13 residues in the CDR3. CDR3 bases: TGCGCCAGCAGCAGGACATGGGGTCAGCCCCAGCATTTT. Amino acid sequence: CASSRTWGQPQHF.

This chain links TRBV28 with TRBJ1-2; TRBD1 agrees at 8 bases. The CDR3 has 12 amino acids. Germline CDR1 MDHEN, CDR2 SYDVKM. Germline trimming cut 5 bases from V and 8 bases from J; bases unmatched to any gene: 4. CDR3 protein: CASSTRTGGYTF. The CDR3 coding sequence is TGTGCCAGCAGTACCCGGACAGGGGGCTACACCTTC.